One and the same sample provided the 27 T cell receptor beta chains below, sequenced in a study of blood T cell repertoires in COVID-19. Sequencing used immunoSEQ multiplex PCR; TCRdb keeps in-frame clones, though not all of them. In the table there are some 150,000 clones, about nine tenths of which are singletons. The specimen sequenced was peripheral blood. The receptors come from a woman aged 55-69 years with active or convalescent COVID-19.

In its sample, this clone was seen a few times. The chain joins TRBV2 to TRBJ1-5, with D uncertain. Looked up from germline, CDR1 is SNHLY and CDR2 is FYNNEI. The CDR3 covers 15 residues. Trimming removed 7 bases at V and 2 bases at J, with 15 bases between. The CDR3: CASTLEEARNQPQHF. The CDR3 nucleotides are TGTGCCAGCACCCTTGAGGAGGCACGCAATCAGCCCCAGCATTTT.

This rearrangement joins TRBV2 to TRBJ1-1; D gene unclear. V gave up 4 bases and J gave up 5 bases, with 8 bases separating them. Germline CDR1 and CDR2: SNHLY and FYNNEI. This CDR3 comprises 12 residues. The CDR3 loop reads CASSGQETEAFF. The CDR3 DNA follows: TGTGCCAGCAGTGGGCAGGAAACTGAAGCTTTCTTT.

V and J are TRBV9 and TRBJ2-3; D perhaps matches TRBD2 (5 bases). The CDR3 consists of 13 residues. The V end was cut by 4 bases, the J end by 9 bases, with 15 bases between. CDR1 is SGDLS, CDR2 YYNGEE, per germline. The CDR3, as DNA: TGTGCCAGCAGCTCACCAACTAGTGGCACGCAGTATTTT. Translating it yields CASSSPTSGTQYF.

The chain joins TRBV19 to TRBJ2-4; TRBD2 might be the D (6 bases). The germline V gene has CDR1 LNHDA and CDR2 SQIVND (reference sequence). V lost 7 bases to trimming and J lost 5 bases, with 15 bases between them. This CDR3 has 14 amino acids. The CDR3, as DNA: TGTGCCAGTACCCCCGGGGGACTTCAAAACATTCAGTACTTC. Encoded protein: CASTPGGLQNIQYF. Full variable domain (missing parts from reference TRBV19 and TRBJ2-4): DGGITQSPKYLFRKEGQNVTLSCEQNLNHDAMYWYRQDPGQGLRLIYYSQIVNDFQKGDIAEGYSVSREKKESFPLTVTSAQKNPTAFYLCASTPGGLQNIQYFGAGTRLSVL.

For the CDR3, the DNA is TGTGCCAGCTCACAAAGGATTCCGGGACAGGGGGCAAATACGCAGTATTTT. It encodes CASSQRIPGQGANTQYF. The chain links TRBV18 to TRBJ2-3; 12 bases match TRBD1. The CDR3 contains 17 residues. The germline V gene encodes CDR1 KGHSH and CDR2 LQKENI. Losses at the gene ends were 4 bases for V and 7 bases for J; bases not matched to a gene: 12.

The rearrangement uses TRBV18 and TRBJ2-7; D uncertain. This CDR3 comprises 12 residues. Trimming left V 4 bases short and J 4 bases short, with 8 bases between. Germline CDR1 reads KGHSH; CDR2 reads LQKENI. For the CDR3, the DNA is TGTGCCAGCTCACTCACTTTATACGAGCAGTACTTC. Amino acid sequence: CASSLTLYEQYF.

This chain joins TRBV20-1 and TRBJ1-5; TRBD1 might be the D (6 bases). In germline, CDR1 is DFQATT, CDR2 SNEGSKA (reference sequence). The CDR3 is 15 residues long. The V end lost 3 bases, the J end lost 5 bases, and 17 bases lay between the germline ends. In nucleotides, the CDR3 is TGCAGTGCTAGTAGGGGGATAGGGGTCTATCAGCCCCAGCATTTT. Translating gives CSASRGIGVYQPQHF.

The genes are TRBV5-8 and TRBJ1-2; D gene uncertain. Trimming took off 0 bases at V and 5 bases at J, with 8 bases between the two ends. The CDR3 length is 13 residues. Germline V gives CDR1 SGHTS, CDR2 YDEGEE. The CDR3 DNA is TGTGCCAGCAGCTTGGGCGGCCCGTATGGCTACACCTTC. Translating it yields CASSLGGPYGYTF.

V is TRBV7-9 and J is TRBJ2-3, with D maybe TRBD2 (5 bases). The ends were cut back, 0 bases at V and 8 bases at J, with 9 bases in the middle. The germline V gene has CDR1 SEHNR and CDR2 FQNEAQ (reference sequence). There are 13 residues in the CDR3. Here the CDR3 reads CASSLASVGTQYF. The CDR3 DNA follows: TGTGCCAGCAGCTTAGCTAGCGTGGGTACGCAGTATTTT.

This chain uses TRBV7-9 with TRBJ1-3; D gene unclear. CDR1 and CDR2 from the germline V gene are SEHNR and FQNEAQ (reference sequence). This CDR3 has 13 residues. V shed 2 bases and J shed 2 bases, with 4 bases lying between them. CDR3 sequence: CASSLIAGNTIYF. CDR3 bases: TGTGCCAGCAGCTTAATCGCTGGAAACACCATATATTTT. The entire variable domain, with the rest obtained from reference TRBV7-9 and TRBJ1-3, is as follows: DTGVSQNPRHKITKRGQNVTFRCDPISEHNRLYWYRQTLGQGPEFLTYFQNEAQLEKSRLLSDRFSAERPKGSFSTLEIQRTEQGDSAMYLCASSLIAGNTIYFGEGSWLTVV.

The chain carries TRBV7-9 and TRBJ1-2, with unresolved D. Trimming cost V 5 bases and J 8 bases, with 12 bases left between them. The CDR3 length is 12 residues. Germline CDR1 SEHNR, CDR2 FQNEAQ (reference sequence). As DNA, the CDR3 is TGTGCCAGCAGCAACACGCAGAAGGGCTACACCTTC. Amino acids: CASSNTQKGYTF.

V is TRBV5-1 and J is TRBJ2-3; D unclear. Trimming left V 0 bases short and J 2 bases short, with 10 bases between. Germline V gene lookup returns CDR1 SGHRS and CDR2 YFSETQ. The CDR3 runs to 15 residues. The CDR3 DNA is TGCGCCAGCAGCTTGGACGGAGTTCCCACAGATACGCAGTATTTT. Protein sequence: CASSLDGVPTDTQYF.

This clone was observed once. This chain links TRBV12-3 or TRBV12-4 with TRBJ1-2; D unresolved. The V and J ends lost 6 bases and 8 bases respectively, with 13 bases between them. There are 12 residues in the CDR3. CDR3 nucleotides: TGTGCCAGCAGCTCCTCGGAGAGCGGCTACACCTTC. This gives the protein CASSSSESGYTF.

This rearrangement joins TRBV3-1 (or the pseudogene TRBV3-2) to TRBJ2-1; D unresolved. Looked up from germline, CDR1 is LGHDT and CDR2 is YNNKEL (reference sequence). The CDR3 covers 13 residues. V gave up 1 base and J gave up 9 bases, with 10 bases separating them. For the CDR3, the DNA is TGTGCCAGCAGCCAAGGTACAACGGGTGAGCAGTTCTTC. Translated: CASSQGTTGEQFF.

CDR3 DNA sequence: TGTGCCAGCAGTTTCACCAATTACAGGGGGCGCAAAGAGACCCAGTACTTC. This sequence encodes CASSFTNYRGRKETQYF. V gene TRBV28 combines with J gene TRBJ2-5, with TRBD1 matching 9 bases. This CDR3 region has 17 residues. Germline assignment: CDR1 MDHEN and CDR2 SYDVKM. With V trimmed by 3 bases and J by 3 bases, 11 bases remained unmatched.

The sample holds a few counts of this clone. V usage is TRBV4-1 and J usage is TRBJ2-5; 10 positions agree with TRBD2. Germline assignment: CDR1 MGHRA and CDR2 YSYEKL. The length of the CDR3 is 17 residues. V lost 0 bases, J lost 5 bases, and 9 bases stayed unmatched. In DNA form, the CDR3 reads TGCGCCAGCAGCCAAGATAGGCTAGCGGGGGTTCGGGAGACCCAGTACTTC. Amino acid sequence: CASSQDRLAGVRETQYF.

The V call is TRBV29-1, the J call TRBJ2-1; D uncertain. V shed 5 bases and J shed 9 bases, with 11 bases lying between them. The length of the CDR3 is 11 residues. The germline V gene has CDR1 SQVTM and CDR2 ANQGSEA. The CDR3 nucleotides are TGCAGCGTTCCAGGTCTTGGTGAGCAGTTCTTC. Translated: CSVPGLGEQFF.

The chain combines TRBV5-1 with TRBJ2-1; TRBD1 matches at 9 bases. The CDR3 totals 14 residues. CDR1 is SGHRS and CDR2 is YFSETQ in the germline V gene. V lost 4 bases to trimming and J lost 7 bases; unmatched junction nucleotides: 6. CDR3 nucleotides: TGCGCCAGCAGCCAAGGACAGGGGTGGAATGAGCAGTTCTTC. This translates into CASSQGQGWNEQFF. Based on the CDR3 plus reference TRBV5-1 and TRBJ2-1, the full variable domain is KAGVTQTPRYLIKTRGQQVTLSCSPISGHRSVSWYQQTPGQGLQFLFEYFSETQRNKGNFPGRFSGRQFSNSRSEMNVSTLELGDSALYLCASSQGQGWNEQFFGPGTRLTVL.

V and J are TRBV9 and TRBJ1-4, with D possibly TRBD1 on 6 matching bases. Germline lookup yields CDR1 SGDLS and CDR2 YYNGEE. V was pared by 4 bases and J by 3 bases, with 19 bases between. The CDR3 length is 17 residues. CDR3 loop: CASSPRGQQGPNEKLFF. CDR3 coding DNA: TGTGCCAGCAGCCCCAGGGGTCAACAGGGCCCTAATGAAAAACTGTTTTTT. Complete variable domain (other parts from reference TRBV9 and TRBJ1-4): DSGVTQTPKHLITATGQRVTLRCSPRSGDLSVYWYQQSLDQGLQFLIQYYNGEERAKGNILERFSAQQFPDLHSELNLSSLELGDSALYFCASSPRGQQGPNEKLFFGSGTQLSVL.

V is TRBV30 and J is TRBJ2-5; 7 nucleotides agree with TRBD2. V shed 8 bases and J 2 bases; nucleotides not matched to a gene: 8. Germline V CDR1 and CDR2: GTSNPN, SVGIG (reference sequence). CDR3 length equals 13 residues. CDR3 protein: CARTGGDQETQYF. The CDR3 nucleotides read TGTGCCCGCACGGGGGGTGATCAAGAGACCCAGTACTTC.

This chain links TRBV5-1 with TRBJ2-1; D is possibly TRBD1 (6 bases). Germline lookup yields CDR1 SGHRS and CDR2 YFSETQ. There are 16 residues in the CDR3. The ends were cut back, 0 bases at V and 3 bases at J, with 13 bases in the middle. The CDR3 spells CASSLVAGTNYNEQFF. The CDR3, as DNA: TGCGCCAGCAGCTTGGTTGCAGGGACAAACTACAATGAGCAGTTCTTC. Filled out from reference TRBV5-1 and TRBJ2-1, the complete variable domain reads KAGVTQTPRYLIKTRGQQVTLSCSPISGHRSVSWYQQTPGQGLQFLFEYFSETQRNKGNFPGRFSGRQFSNSRSEMNVSTLELGDSALYLCASSLVAGTNYNEQFFGPGTRLTVL.

This sequence joins TRBV6-1 and TRBJ2-7, with D perhaps TRBD1 (5 bases). Trimming stripped 0 bases from V and 3 bases from J, with 15 bases between. This CDR3 comprises 16 residues. Germline assignment: CDR1 MNHNS and CDR2 SASEGT. CDR3 coding DNA: TGTGCCAGCAGTGAAGCCGCGGCAGGGTTCTTCTACGAGCAGTACTTC. Its protein product is CASSEAAAGFFYEQYF.

This clone is classed as large. The sample holds other DNA sequences that translate to the same CDR3. In nucleotides, the CDR3 is TGTGCCAGCAGCTTGGAGAGCGGGCTAGCCAAAAACATTCAGTACTTC. Its protein is CASSLESGLAKNIQYF. V is TRBV5-4 and J is TRBJ2-4; D is possibly TRBD2 (6 bases). The germline V gene has CDR1 SGHNT and CDR2 YYREEE (reference sequence). The V and J ends lost 0 bases and 0 bases respectively, with 10 bases between them. The CDR3 loop spans 16 amino acids.

The genes are TRBV29-1 and TRBJ2-2; D remains ambiguous. The germline gives CDR1 SQVTM, CDR2 ANQGSEA. This CDR3 has 13 residues. Trimming took 6 bases from V and 1 from J, leaving 9 bases between them. CDR3 sequence (DNA): TGCAGCGTGCTAACTATGAACACCGGGGAGCTGTTTTTT. Translated: CSVLTMNTGELFF.

The chain has TRBV10-3 and TRBJ2-5, with 11 bases that match TRBD2. J was trimmed by 5 bases and V by 6 bases; bases with no gene match: 8. The CDR3 contains 15 residues. The germline V gene has CDR1 ENHRY and CDR2 SYGVKD. The DNA for the CDR3 is TGTGCCATCAGCTTAACTAGCGGGGGCTCGGAGACCCAGTACTTC. It is translated as CAISLTSGGSETQYF.

This clone was recorded a few times. The CDR3 loop is CASRGLSSYEQYF. The CDR3 DNA reads as TGTGCCAGCAGGGGACTTAGCTCCTACGAGCAGTACTTC. The chain joins TRBV2 to TRBJ2-7, with a tentative D call TRBD2 (6 bases). Trimming stripped 6 bases from V and 0 bases from J, with 9 bases between. Germline CDR1 reads SNHLY; CDR2 reads FYNNEI. This CDR3 has 13 residues.

The count of this clone is one. The J gene is TRBJ1-2, the V gene TRBV11-2; 8 positions agree with TRBD1. V lost 5 bases to trimming and J lost 1 base; unmatched junction nucleotides: 9. This CDR3 comprises 16 residues. From germline, CDR1 is SGHAT and CDR2 FQNNGV. Here the CDR3 reads CASSAAPGQVNYGYTF. Here the CDR3 DNA reads TGTGCCAGCAGCGCTGCTCCGGGACAGGTTAACTATGGCTACACCTTC.